The 19 T cell receptor beta chains below were found in one sample sequenced in a study of blood T cell repertoires in COVID-19 (TCRdb year 2020). Receptor amplification or capture employed the immunoSEQ multiplex PCR assay. The source is immuneACCESS, and TCRdb retained only in-frame sequences with V and J called. Part of the clones is not carried over; for the studies checked, unresolved V genes explain less than half of this, and the remainder is unexplained. A total of more than 300,000 clones appear in this sample, around 87% of them only once. The ten largest clonotypes hold roughly 10% of the sample. Input material: peripheral blood. These receptors came from a woman aged 25 to 39 with COVID-19, enrolled during active disease.

Comment on this clone: The sample contains more than one DNA sequence encoding this CDR3. The gene calls are TRBV9 and TRBJ2-1, with TRBD2 identical over 10 bases. This CDR3 is 15 amino acids long. Per germline, CDR1 SGDLS and CDR2 YYNGEE. Losses at the gene ends were 3 bases for V and 5 bases for J; bases not matched to a gene: 5. The CDR3 nucleotides are TGTGCCAGCAGCGCCCTAGCGGGAGATAACAATGAGCAGTTCTTC. As protein: CASSALAGDNNEQFF.

The chain is built from TRBV28 and TRBJ2-3, with D possibly being TRBD2 (6 bases). The length of the CDR3 is 18 residues. Germline loops: CDR1 MDHEN, CDR2 SYDVKM. V was clipped by 7 bases and J by 0 bases, with 23 bases between them. CDR3 protein: CASNPTAGLADSTDTQYF. The CDR3 DNA sequence: TGTGCCAGCAACCCGACCGCGGGGCTAGCAGATAGCACAGATACGCAGTATTTT.

This chain joins TRBV6-5 and TRBJ2-7; 8 bases fit TRBD2. V shed 4 bases, J shed 3 bases, and the junction held 5 bases outside the gene matches. CDR3 length: 14 residues. The germline V gene encodes CDR1 MNHEY and CDR2 SVGAGI. The CDR3 sequence: CASSSSGRGYEQYF. As DNA, the CDR3 is TGTGCCAGCAGTTCGAGCGGGAGAGGCTACGAGCAGTACTTC.

The chain joins TRBV5-8 to TRBJ2-7; 8 bases map to TRBD2. CDR1 is SGHTS, CDR2 YDEGEE, per germline. V was pared by 0 bases and J by 1 base, with 6 bases of the junction left unmatched. This CDR3 contains 16 residues. The CDR3 spells CASSLAVLAGSYEQYF. CDR3 DNA sequence: TGTGCCAGCAGCTTGGCCGTGTTAGCGGGGTCCTACGAGCAGTACTTC.

The chain employs TRBV2 and TRBJ1-1; the D is unclear. Trimming pared 8 bases from V and 1 base from J, leaving 11 bases between. Germline CDR1 SNHLY, CDR2 FYNNEI. This CDR3 comprises 13 residues. The CDR3 reads CASEKETNTEAFF. CDR3 coding DNA: TGTGCCAGCGAAAAGGAGACGAACACTGAAGCTTTCTTT.

V gene TRBV2 combines with J gene TRBJ2-7; D uncertain. The germline V gene encodes CDR1 SNHLY and CDR2 FYNNEI. The CDR3 contains 15 residues. The ends were cut back, 2 bases at V and 3 bases at J, with 14 bases in the middle. CDR3 loop: CASSETQALNYEQYF. CDR3 sequence (DNA): TGTGCCAGCAGTGAAACGCAGGCTTTGAACTACGAGCAGTACTTC.

About this clone itself: The same CDR3 is also encoded by other DNA sequences in this sample. V is TRBV5-1 and J is TRBJ2-1, with TRBD2 matching 7 bases. Germline assignment: CDR1 SGHRS and CDR2 YFSETQ. The CDR3 is made up of 13 amino acids. V dropped 4 bases and J dropped 5; count of bases not matched to a gene: 3. The CDR3: CASSLGTNNEQFF. CDR3 DNA sequence: TGCGCCAGCAGCCTCGGGACTAACAATGAGCAGTTCTTC.

The chain is built from TRBV29-1 and TRBJ1-5; perhaps TRBD1 as D (6 bases). The CDR3 sequence is 14 residues long. Trimming left V 7 bases short and J 2 bases short, with 15 bases between. The germline V gene encodes CDR1 SQVTM and CDR2 ANQGSEA. The CDR3 DNA reads as TGCAGCGCCGCCAGGGGAGATGGCAATCAGCCCCAGCATTTT. Protein: CSAARGDGNQPQHF.

V is TRBV20-1 and J is TRBJ1-3, with TRBD1 identical over 8 bases. Germline values: CDR1 DFQATT, CDR2 SNEGSKA (reference sequence). The CDR3 has 13 residues. The trim removed 4 bases at V and 3 bases at J, leaving 2 bases unmatched. CDR3 region: CSANDRGGNTIYF. Written as DNA, the CDR3 is TGCAGTGCTAATGACAGGGGTGGAAACACCATATATTTT.

The chain uses TRBV27 and TRBJ2-5; 7 bases fit TRBD2. V lost 6 bases, J lost 5 bases, and 6 bases stayed unmatched. The CDR3 runs to 13 residues. Germline CDR1 is MNHEY and CDR2 is SMNVEV (reference sequence). Written as DNA, the CDR3 is TGTGCCAGCAGGCGGGAGAGAGGGGAGACCCAGTACTTC. Its translation: CASRRERGETQYF.

The rearrangement joins TRBV7-3 to TRBJ1-4; D is undetermined. Per germline, CDR1 SGHTA and CDR2 FQGTGA. The CDR3 length is 15 residues. With 0 bases removed from V and 8 bases from J, the gap between germline ends came to 13 bases. CDR3 in amino acids: CASSLTPHLREKLFF. The CDR3 DNA reads TGTGCCAGCAGCTTAACCCCACACCTGCGGGAAAAACTGTTTTTT.

The rearrangement uses TRBV28 and TRBJ2-2; 10 positions agree with TRBD1. J was trimmed by 6 bases and V by 2 bases; bases with no gene match: 0. The CDR3 consists of 14 residues. Germline V gives CDR1 MDHEN, CDR2 SYDVKM. In DNA form, the CDR3 reads TGTGCCAGCAGTTTAGACAGGGGGCCCGGGGAGCTGTTTTTT. Encoded protein: CASSLDRGPGELFF.

The chain combines TRBV18 with TRBJ2-4; perhaps TRBD1 as D (6 bases). Per germline, CDR1 KGHSH and CDR2 LQKENI. The V and J ends lost 2 bases and 3 bases respectively, with 11 bases between them. This CDR3 contains 15 residues. The CDR3 DNA follows: TGTGCCAGCTCACCAGTACAGGGCGGCAAAAACATTCAGTACTTC. As protein: CASSPVQGGKNIQYF.

This clone was detected only once. The chain recombines TRBV4-1 with TRBJ2-2, with TRBD2 as a possible D gene (6 bases). Trimming shortened V by 1 base and J by 6 bases, and 12 bases separated the two germline ends. Germline V gene lookup returns CDR1 MGHRA and CDR2 YSYEKL. This CDR3 contains 15 residues. The CDR3 sequence: CASSQGGLRSGELFF. The CDR3 DNA reads as TGCGCCAGCAGCCAAGGGGGACTCCGGTCCGGGGAGCTGTTTTTT.

The chain employs TRBV4-2 and TRBJ2-2; the match to TRBD2 covers 13 bases. The CDR3 loop spans 19 amino acids. Germline V lookup: CDR1 LGHNA, CDR2 YNFKEQ. J gave up 1 base and V 1 base, and 6 bases lay outside the gene matches. The CDR3 loop reads CASSQGSGLAGVNTGELFF. The CDR3 region has the DNA TGTGCCAGCAGCCAAGGATCCGGACTAGCGGGAGTGAACACCGGGGAGCTGTTTTTT.

This chain uses TRBV28 with TRBJ1-1, with D maybe TRBD1 (5 bases). Germline V gene lookup returns CDR1 MDHEN and CDR2 SYDVKM. Trimming left V 3 bases short and J 1 base short, with 9 bases between. CDR3 length: 14 residues. CDR3 loop: CASSFQGWNTEAFF. CDR3 DNA: TGTGCCAGCAGTTTTCAGGGATGGAACACTGAAGCTTTCTTT. Supplemented by reference TRBV28 and TRBJ1-1, the full variable domain reads DVKVTQSSRYLVKRTGEKVFLECVQDMDHENMFWYRQDPGLGLRLIYFSYDVKMKEKGDIPEGYSVSREKKERFSLILESASTNQTSMYLCASSFQGWNTEAFFGQGTRLTVV.

The rearrangement uses TRBV7-8 and TRBJ1-2; 10 nucleotides match TRBD1. Germline V gene sequence: CDR1 SGHVS, CDR2 FQNEAQ. The CDR3 has 15 residues. Germline trimming cut 1 base from V and 7 bases from J; bases unmatched to any gene: 6. CDR3 protein: CASSLVSGQGIGYTF. The DNA of the CDR3 is TGTGCCAGCAGCTTAGTTTCGGGACAGGGGATTGGCTACACCTTC.

The chain joins TRBV19 to TRBJ2-5, with 8 bases lining up with TRBD1. From germline, CDR1 is LNHDA and CDR2 SQIVND (reference sequence). The V gene end was trimmed by 7 bases and the J gene end by 5 bases; junction bases not matched to a gene: 6. The CDR3 contains 13 residues. CDR3 loop: CASNTGGFETQYF. DNA for the CDR3: TGTGCCAGTAACACAGGGGGTTTCGAGACCCAGTACTTC.

The chain has TRBV5-6 and TRBJ2-7, with TRBD2 matching over 10 bases. Losses at the gene ends were 1 base for V and 5 bases for J; bases not matched to a gene: 15. The CDR3 consists of 18 residues. In germline, CDR1 is SGHDT, CDR2 YYEEEE. Here the CDR3 reads CASSLSRGKREGRNEQYF. The DNA for the CDR3 is TGTGCCAGCAGCTTGTCCAGGGGGAAGCGGGAGGGCCGGAACGAGCAGTACTTC.